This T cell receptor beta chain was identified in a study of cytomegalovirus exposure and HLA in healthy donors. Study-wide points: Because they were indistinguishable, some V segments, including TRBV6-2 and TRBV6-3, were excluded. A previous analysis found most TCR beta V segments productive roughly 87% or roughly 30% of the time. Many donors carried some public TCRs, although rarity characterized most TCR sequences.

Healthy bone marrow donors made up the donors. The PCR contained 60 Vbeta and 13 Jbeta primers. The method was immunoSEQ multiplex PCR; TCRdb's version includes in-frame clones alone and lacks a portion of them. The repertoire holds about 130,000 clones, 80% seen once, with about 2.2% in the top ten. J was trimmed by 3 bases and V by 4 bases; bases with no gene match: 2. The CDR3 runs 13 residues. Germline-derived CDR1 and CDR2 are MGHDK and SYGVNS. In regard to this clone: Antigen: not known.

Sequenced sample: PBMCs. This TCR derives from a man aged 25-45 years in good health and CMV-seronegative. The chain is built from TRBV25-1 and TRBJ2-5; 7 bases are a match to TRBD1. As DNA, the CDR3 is TGTGCCAGCAGTGGGACAGGAAAAGAGACCCAGTACTTC. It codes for CASSGTGKETQYF.